A single sample gave rise to the 2 T cell receptor beta chains below, sequenced in a study of graft-versus-host responses after intestinal transplantation. Profiling relied on immunoSEQ multiplex PCR, and the TCRdb table lists in-frame clones only, not all of them. The sample shows about 24,000 clones, over 75% of them seen only once. The sequencing used PBMCs, collected around 460 days after intestinal transplant. These receptors all come from a human patient who received an intestinal transplant, so some T cells may come from the graft donor.

The V and J genes are TRBV7-2 and TRBJ2-2; no firm D call. CDR1 SGHTA and CDR2 FQGNSA come from the germline V gene. Deletions cut 6 bases from V and 6 bases from J, with 8 bases between. The CDR3 totals 12 residues. CDR3 nucleotides: TGTGCCAGCAGGAGGATACCCGGGGAGCTGTTTTTT. This translates into CASRRIPGELFF.

V gene TRBV7-6 combines with J gene TRBJ2-1; the match to TRBD2 covers 13 bases. Germline trimming cut 5 bases from V and 4 bases from J; bases unmatched to any gene: 5. The length of the CDR3 is 16 residues. CDR1 is SGHVS, CDR2 FNYEAQ, per germline. CDR3 region: CASSPEGLAGYNEQFF. In DNA form, the CDR3 reads TGTGCCAGCAGCCCAGAGGGACTAGCGGGGTACAATGAGCAGTTCTTC.